These 18 T cell receptor beta chains were sequenced from one sample in a study of CD8+CD57+ T cells in acquired aplastic anemia. Genomic DNA templated the TCR beta VDJ and CDR3 profiling. Via MiXCR, TCRdb re-called the reads, giving one row per CDR3 protein. In the table there are over 250,000 distinct CDR3 sequences, roughly 53% of which are singletons. Patients who underwent sequencing had shown CD8+CD57+ cell expansion by flow cytometry. What was sequenced was sorted CD4+, CD8+, or CD8+CD57+ T cells (not recorded which) from PBMCs. These receptors all come from a human donor with aplastic anemia.

DNA of the CDR3: TGCAGCGTTGAGGGGATAAGGCTAGCGGGAGGGGGTCAGTTCTTC. It is translated as CSVEGIRLAGGGQFF. The V and J genes are TRBV29-1 and TRBJ2-1, with 12 positions matching TRBD2. Germline V gives CDR1 SQVTM, CDR2 ANQGSEA. CDR3 size: 15 residues. V dropped 3 bases and J dropped 13; count of bases not matched to a gene: 13.

This clonotype was seen at least ten times. The V call is TRBV10-3, the J call TRBJ2-2; 12 bases fit TRBD1. Losses at the gene ends were 4 bases for V and 7 bases for J; bases not matched to a gene: 4. This CDR3 comprises 15 residues. Germline CDR1 is ENHRY and CDR2 is SYGVKD. For the CDR3, the DNA is TGTGCCATCAGTGGGGGACAGGGGGCTTTCGGGGAGCTGTTTTTT. This sequence encodes CAISGGQGAFGELFF.

In this sample, this clonotype turned up a few times. V gene TRBV2 combines with J gene TRBJ1-2; 10 bases line up with TRBD1. The ends lost 6 bases at V and 8 bases at J; junction bases unmatched: 6. Per germline, CDR1 SNHLY and CDR2 FYNNEI. CDR3 size: 13 residues. The CDR3 reads CASRAGQGNGYTF. CDR3 nucleotide sequence: TGTGCCAGCAGAGCGGGACAGGGGAACGGCTACACCTTC.

At least ten counts were recorded for this clonotype. The chain recombines TRBV5-8 with TRBJ2-7; 7 bases agree with TRBD1. The J segment lost 6 bases and the V segment lost 4 bases, leaving 10 bases of the junction unmatched. This CDR3 comprises 14 residues. Germline assignment: CDR1 SGHTS and CDR2 YDEGEE. The DNA for the CDR3 is TGTGCCAGCAGCCACGACAGGGAAGGGTTCGAGCAGTACTTC. Amino acid sequence: CASSHDREGFEQYF.

For this clonotype: A read error may account for a junction end that differs from germline. The V call is TRBV15, the J call TRBJ1-6; a weak D match, TRBD1 (6 bases). This CDR3 is 13 amino acids long. Per germline, CDR1 LNHNV and CDR2 YYDKDF (reference sequence). The CDR3 DNA reads as TGTGCCACTAGCACGGGGGGCAATTCACCCCCCCACTTT. As protein: CATSTGGNSPPHF.

A word on this clonotype: Being one base from a much bigger clone, this may be a read error. Likely a read error: the CDR3 ends without its conserved phenylalanine or tryptophan. The V call is TRBV5-1, the J call TRBJ1-1; TRBD1 aligns across 11 bases. In germline, CDR1 is SGHRS, CDR2 YFSETQ. V was clipped by 8 bases and J by 2 bases; unmatched bases: 11. The CDR3 contains 16 residues. CDR3 DNA: TGCGCCAGTTCTCCCCGGGACAGGGGGGTTAACACTGAAGCTTTCCTT. Its protein product is CASSPRDRGVNTEAFL.

The chain recombines TRBV2 with TRBJ2-7; 8 bases are shared with TRBD1. The CDR3 loop spans 14 amino acids. Per the germline V gene, CDR1 is SNHLY and CDR2 is FYNNEI. V dropped 7 bases and J dropped 2; count of bases not matched to a gene: 7. In nucleotides, the CDR3 is TGTGCCAGCACTTTGACAGGGGTCGCCTACGAGCAGTACTTC. It is translated as CASTLTGVAYEQYF.

A word on this clonotype: A read error may produce the germline difference seen at one junction end. The chain links TRBV7-9 to TRBJ2-7; D is uncertain. Germline lookup yields CDR1 SEHNR and CDR2 FQNEAQ (reference sequence). This CDR3 contains 12 residues. This CDR3 is CASSHPDGEQYF. DNA for the CDR3: TGCGCCAGCAGCCACCCGGATGGCGAGCAGTACTTC. Combining the CDR3 with reference TRBV7-9 and TRBJ2-7 gives the whole variable domain DTGVSQNPRHKITKRGQNVTFRCDPISEHNRLYWYRQTLGQGPEFLTYFQNEAQLEKSRLLSDRFSAERPKGSFSTLEIQRTEQGDSAMYLCASSHPDGEQYFGPGTRLTVT.

This clonotype was observed many times. The chain links TRBV6-1 to TRBJ2-5, with a weak D call TRBD2 (5 bases). Germline V lookup: CDR1 MNHNS, CDR2 SASEGT. V lost 1 base and J 8 bases, leaving 14 bases between the germline ends. CDR3 length equals 14 residues. The CDR3 nucleotides are TGTGCCAGCAGTGAAGGGACTTTGGGGAGCACCCAGTACTTC. Translating it yields CASSEGTLGSTQYF.

This chain joins TRBV10-3 and TRBJ2-5, with 13 bases matching TRBD2. The CDR3 runs 15 residues. From germline, CDR1 is ENHRY and CDR2 SYGVKD. The junction had 3 bases not matched to a gene; V was cut back by 6 bases and J by 2 bases. The CDR3, as DNA: TGTGCCATCAGCGGGACTAGCGGGGCTCAAGAGACCCAGTACTTC. Protein product: CAISGTSGAQETQYF.

The rearrangement links TRBV2 to TRBJ2-2; D possibly matches TRBD1 or TRBD2 (5 bases each). The CDR3 is 16 amino acids. Trimming took 6 bases from V and 6 from J, leaving 20 bases between them. Germline V gene lookup returns CDR1 SNHLY and CDR2 FYNNEI. The CDR3 loop reads CASSALGRRGAGELFF. The CDR3 DNA reads TGTGCCAGCAGCGCGTTGGGACGCAGAGGGGCCGGGGAGCTGTTTTTT. Full variable domain (missing parts from reference TRBV2 and TRBJ2-2): EPEVTQTPSHQVTQMGQEVILRCVPISNHLYFYWYRQILGQKVEFLVSFYNNEISEKSEIFDDQFSVERPDGSNFTLKIRSTKLEDSAMYFCASSALGRRGAGELFFGEGSRLTVL.

This clonotype was counted once. The chain recombines TRBV20-1 with TRBJ2-1; a weak D match, TRBD2 (6 bases). There are 14 residues in the CDR3. Germline V gene lookup returns CDR1 DFQATT and CDR2 SNEGSKA (reference sequence). V lost 5 bases and J 5 bases, leaving 16 bases between the germline ends. The CDR3 DNA reads TGCAGTGCTCGTAGCGGTCTTTTTCACAATGAGCAGTTCTTC. This codes for CSARSGLFHNEQFF.

This chain joins TRBV6-1 and TRBJ1-5, with 9 bases aligning to TRBD1. Germline CDR1 and CDR2: MNHNS and SASEGT. The V gene end was trimmed by 0 bases and the J gene end by 2 bases; junction bases not matched to a gene: 5. The CDR3 runs 17 residues. Written as DNA, the CDR3 is TGTGCCAGCAGTGAAGCGGGGGGACAGGGTGGCAATCAGCCCCAGCATTTT. Amino acids: CASSEAGGQGGNQPQHF.

CDR3 residues: CSATPPQATEAFF. The CDR3 DNA follows: TGCAGTGCCACGCCGCCACAGGCCACTGAAGCTTTCTTT. The chain carries TRBV20-1 and TRBJ1-1; D is possibly TRBD1 (5 bases). With 6 bases removed from V and 4 bases from J, the gap between germline ends came to 15 bases. This CDR3 comprises 13 residues. The germline V gene encodes CDR1 DFQATT and CDR2 SNEGSKA (reference sequence).

In DNA, the CDR3 is TGCGCCAGCAGCCGGAATCCGGACAGGGTCTACGAGCAGTACTTC. Protein product: CASSRNPDRVYEQYF. The rearrangement uses TRBV5-1 and TRBJ2-7, with 8 nucleotides matching TRBD1. The CDR3 loop spans 15 amino acids. V was pared by 4 bases and J by 3 bases, with 9 bases of the junction left unmatched. CDR1 is SGHRS, CDR2 YFSETQ, per germline.

This chain uses TRBV20-1 with TRBJ2-2, with 8 bases lining up with TRBD2. With V trimmed by 0 bases and J by 11 bases, 5 bases remained unmatched. This CDR3 comprises 13 residues. Germline V gene sequence: CDR1 DFQATT, CDR2 SNEGSKA (reference sequence). Written as DNA, the CDR3 is TGCAGTGCTAGAGATGGAAGCGGGGGTGAGCTGTTTTTT. It encodes CSARDGSGGELFF.

The chain links TRBV7-2 to TRBJ2-1; 9 nucleotides agree with TRBD2. Germline loops: CDR1 SGHTA, CDR2 FQGNSA. Trimming removed 2 bases from V and 0 bases from J; junction bases left unmatched: 8. The CDR3 runs to 18 residues. The CDR3 DNA sequence: TGTGCCAGCAGCTTAACGCTAGCGGGATGGGGCTCCTACAATGAGCAGTTCTTC. Amino acids: CASSLTLAGWGSYNEQFF.

The chain is built from TRBV10-3 and TRBJ2-3; 9 bases are shared with TRBD1. CDR1 and CDR2 (germline): ENHRY, SYGVKD. The CDR3 consists of 14 residues. J was trimmed by 3 bases and V by 6 bases; bases with no gene match: 4. In DNA, the CDR3 is TGTGCCATCAGGCGACAGGGGGGAACAGATACGCAGTATTTT. Its translation is CAIRRQGGTDTQYF.